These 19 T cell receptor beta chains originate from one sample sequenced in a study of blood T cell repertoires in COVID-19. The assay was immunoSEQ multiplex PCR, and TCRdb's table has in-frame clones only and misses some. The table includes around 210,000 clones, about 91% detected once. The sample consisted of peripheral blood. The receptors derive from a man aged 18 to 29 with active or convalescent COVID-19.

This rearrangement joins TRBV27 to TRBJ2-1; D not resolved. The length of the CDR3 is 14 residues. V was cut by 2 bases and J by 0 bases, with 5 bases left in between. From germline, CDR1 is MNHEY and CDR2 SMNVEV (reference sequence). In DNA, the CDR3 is TGTGCCAGCAGTTTACTGAGCTCCTACAATGAGCAGTTCTTC. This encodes CASSLLSSYNEQFF.

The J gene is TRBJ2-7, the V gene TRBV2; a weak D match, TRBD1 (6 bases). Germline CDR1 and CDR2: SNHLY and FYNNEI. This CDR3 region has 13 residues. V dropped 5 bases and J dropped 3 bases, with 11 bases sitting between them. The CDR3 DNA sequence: TGTGCCAGCAGTCCGGGACAATACTACGAGCAGTACTTC. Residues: CASSPGQYYEQYF.

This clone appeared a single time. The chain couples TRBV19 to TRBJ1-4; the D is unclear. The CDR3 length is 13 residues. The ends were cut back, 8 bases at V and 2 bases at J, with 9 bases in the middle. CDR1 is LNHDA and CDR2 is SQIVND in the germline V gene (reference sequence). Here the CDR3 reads CASSRETNEKLFF. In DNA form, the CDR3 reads TGTGCCAGTTCCCGGGAGACTAATGAAAAACTGTTTTTT.

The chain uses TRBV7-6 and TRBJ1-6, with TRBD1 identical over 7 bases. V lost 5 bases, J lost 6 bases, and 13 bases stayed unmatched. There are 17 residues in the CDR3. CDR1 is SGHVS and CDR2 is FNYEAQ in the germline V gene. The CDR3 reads CASSPRGGGAGNSPLHF. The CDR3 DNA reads TGTGCCAGCAGCCCGCGAGGAGGGGGCGCGGGTAATTCACCCCTCCACTTT.

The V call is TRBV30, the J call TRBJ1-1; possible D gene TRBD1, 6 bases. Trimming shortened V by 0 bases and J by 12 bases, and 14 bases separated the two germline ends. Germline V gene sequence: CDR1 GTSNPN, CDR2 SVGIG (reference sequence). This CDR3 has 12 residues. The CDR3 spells CAWSVRDTRSFF. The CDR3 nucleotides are TGTGCCTGGAGTGTACGGGACACTCGATCTTTCTTT.

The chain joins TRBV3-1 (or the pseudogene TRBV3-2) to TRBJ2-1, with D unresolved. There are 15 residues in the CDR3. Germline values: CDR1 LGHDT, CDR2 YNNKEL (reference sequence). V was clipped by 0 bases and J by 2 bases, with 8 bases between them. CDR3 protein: CASSQDGWAYNEQFF. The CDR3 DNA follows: TGTGCCAGCAGCCAAGACGGGTGGGCCTACAATGAGCAGTTCTTC.

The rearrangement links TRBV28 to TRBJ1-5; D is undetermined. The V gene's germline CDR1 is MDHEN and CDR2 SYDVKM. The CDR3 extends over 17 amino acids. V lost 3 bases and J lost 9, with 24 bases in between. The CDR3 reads CASSLLPLVVSARPQHF. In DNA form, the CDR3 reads TGTGCCAGCAGTTTGCTACCCCTCGTTGTCTCTGCGCGGCCCCAGCATTTT.

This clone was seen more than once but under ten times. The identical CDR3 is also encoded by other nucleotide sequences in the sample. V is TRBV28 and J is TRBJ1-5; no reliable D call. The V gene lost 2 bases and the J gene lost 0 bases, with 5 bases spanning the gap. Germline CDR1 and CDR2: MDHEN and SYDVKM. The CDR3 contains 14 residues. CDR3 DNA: TGTGCCAGCAGTTTAAGCGGTAGCAATCAGCCCCAGCATTTT. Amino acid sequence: CASSLSGSNQPQHF. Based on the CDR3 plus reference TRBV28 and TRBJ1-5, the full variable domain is DVKVTQSSRYLVKRTGEKVFLECVQDMDHENMFWYRQDPGLGLRLIYFSYDVKMKEKGDIPEGYSVSREKKERFSLILESASTNQTSMYLCASSLSGSNQPQHFGDGTRLSIL.

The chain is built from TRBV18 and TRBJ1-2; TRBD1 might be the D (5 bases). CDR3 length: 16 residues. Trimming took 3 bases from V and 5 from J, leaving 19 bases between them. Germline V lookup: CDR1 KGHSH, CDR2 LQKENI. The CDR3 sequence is CASSPAGGVKLYGYTF. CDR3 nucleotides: TGTGCCAGCTCACCCGCGGGGGGGGTGAAACTGTATGGCTACACCTTC.

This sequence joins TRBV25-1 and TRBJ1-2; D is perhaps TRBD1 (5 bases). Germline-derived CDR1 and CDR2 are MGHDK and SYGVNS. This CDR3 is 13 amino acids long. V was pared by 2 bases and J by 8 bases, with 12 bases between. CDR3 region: CASSERGDMGYTF. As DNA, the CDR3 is TGTGCCAGCAGTGAACGGGGGGATATGGGCTACACCTTC.

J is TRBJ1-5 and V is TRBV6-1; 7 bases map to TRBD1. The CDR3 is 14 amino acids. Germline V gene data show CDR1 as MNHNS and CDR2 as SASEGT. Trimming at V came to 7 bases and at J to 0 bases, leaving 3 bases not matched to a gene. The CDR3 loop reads CASTDRDSNQPQHF. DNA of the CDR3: TGTGCCAGCACCGACAGGGATAGCAATCAGCCCCAGCATTTT.

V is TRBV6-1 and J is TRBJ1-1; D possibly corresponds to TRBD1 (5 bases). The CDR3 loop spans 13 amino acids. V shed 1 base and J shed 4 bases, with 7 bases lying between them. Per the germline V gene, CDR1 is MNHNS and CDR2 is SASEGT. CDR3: CASSEVGGTEAFF. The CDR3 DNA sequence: TGTGCCAGCAGTGAAGTCGGGGGCACTGAAGCTTTCTTT.

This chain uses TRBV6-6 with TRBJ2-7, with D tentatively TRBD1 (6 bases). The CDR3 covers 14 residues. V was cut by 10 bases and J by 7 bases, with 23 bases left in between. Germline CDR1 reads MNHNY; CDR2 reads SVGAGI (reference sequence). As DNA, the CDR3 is TGTGCCACCGACCCGGGACATCCCAAAGGGGAGCAGTACTTC. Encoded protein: CATDPGHPKGEQYF.

Here the CDR3 reads CASSIVGSADTQYF. The CDR3 DNA follows: TGTGCCAGTAGTATAGTCGGGAGCGCAGATACGCAGTATTTT. The genes are TRBV19 and TRBJ2-3, with a tentative D call TRBD2 (6 bases). Germline-derived CDR1 and CDR2 are LNHDA and SQIVND (reference sequence). The CDR3 runs 14 residues. Trimming took 1 base from V and 4 from J, leaving 9 bases between them.

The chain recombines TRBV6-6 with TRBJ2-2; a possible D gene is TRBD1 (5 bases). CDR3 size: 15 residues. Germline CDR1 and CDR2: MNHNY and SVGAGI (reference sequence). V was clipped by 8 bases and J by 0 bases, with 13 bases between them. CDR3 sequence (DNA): TGTGCCAGCGATACAGGCCCTACGAACACCGGGGAGCTGTTTTTT. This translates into CASDTGPTNTGELFF.

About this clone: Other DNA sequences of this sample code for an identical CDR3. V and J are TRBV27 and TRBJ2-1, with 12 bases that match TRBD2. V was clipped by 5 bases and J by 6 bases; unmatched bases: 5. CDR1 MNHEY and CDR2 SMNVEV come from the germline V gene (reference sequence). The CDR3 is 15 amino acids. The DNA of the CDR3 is TGTGCCAGCAGTCCCGGGACTAGCGGGTCCAATGAGCAGTTCTTC. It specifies CASSPGTSGSNEQFF.

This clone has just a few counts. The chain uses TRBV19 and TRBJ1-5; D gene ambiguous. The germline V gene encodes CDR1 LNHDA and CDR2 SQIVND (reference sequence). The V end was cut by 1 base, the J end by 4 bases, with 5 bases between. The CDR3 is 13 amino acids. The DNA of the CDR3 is TGTGCCAGTAGTATAGCGGGGAATCAGCCCCAGCATTTT. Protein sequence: CASSIAGNQPQHF.

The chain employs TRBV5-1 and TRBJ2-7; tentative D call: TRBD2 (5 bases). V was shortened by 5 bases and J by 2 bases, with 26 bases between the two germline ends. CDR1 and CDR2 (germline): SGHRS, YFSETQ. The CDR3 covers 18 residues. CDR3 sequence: CASSFRGDLPRRAYEQYF. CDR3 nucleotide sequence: TGCGCCAGCAGTTTTCGGGGTGACCTTCCTCGTAGGGCCTACGAGCAGTACTTC.

This chain's CDR3 is CASSRTSGAMQETQYF. CDR3 DNA sequence: TGTGCCAGCAGTCGCACTAGCGGGGCAATGCAGGAGACCCAGTACTTC. The chain has TRBV27 and TRBJ2-5; 10 bases align to TRBD2. Per the germline V gene, CDR1 is MNHEY and CDR2 is SMNVEV (reference sequence). The V and J ends lost 5 bases and 5 bases, in that order; junction bases with no gene match: 11. The CDR3 spans 16 residues.